What follows is one T cell receptor (beta chain) and its context. Its cognate antigen is unknown. This may be a read error, as it is one base from a much larger clone. Built from TCR beta cDNA, the libraries had unique molecular identifiers in them. TCRdb processed the PCR reads anew with MiXCR; each CDR3 protein has one entry. The data contain 180,000 or so distinct CDR3 sequences, around 30% of them singletons. The data derive from a study of post-analysis software for immune sequencing data. Study results and limitations: Controls' normalized Chao1 diversity significantly exceeded that of multiple sclerosis patients. Co-batched samples clustered tightly together by F measure.

This TCR derives from a girl aged 2-17 years with multiple sclerosis. Sequencing was performed on blood.

The CDR3 nucleotides read TGTGCCAACAGCTCGCCGGACAGAGAGACCCAGTACTTC. It is translated as CANSSPDRETQYF. The chain joins TRBV5-5 to TRBJ2-5; the D gene is possibly TRBD1 (6 bases). Looked up from germline, CDR1 is SGHKS and CDR2 is YYEKEE (reference sequence). The CDR3 length is 13 residues.